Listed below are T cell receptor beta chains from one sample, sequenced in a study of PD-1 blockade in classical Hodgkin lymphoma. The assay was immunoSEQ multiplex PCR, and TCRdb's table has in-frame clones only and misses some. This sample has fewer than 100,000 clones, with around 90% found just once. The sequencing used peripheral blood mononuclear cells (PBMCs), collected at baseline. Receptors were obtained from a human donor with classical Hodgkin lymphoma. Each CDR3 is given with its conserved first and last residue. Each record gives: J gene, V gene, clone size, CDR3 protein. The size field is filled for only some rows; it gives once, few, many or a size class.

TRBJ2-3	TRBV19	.	CASSEMGLAADTQYF
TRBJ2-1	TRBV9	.	CASSISGGPGNEQFF
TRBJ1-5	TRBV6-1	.	CASTHRGPTSQPQHF
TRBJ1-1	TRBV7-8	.	CASSPRGNEAFF
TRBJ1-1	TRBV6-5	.	CASRGTGTSNTEAFF
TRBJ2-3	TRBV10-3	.	CAISRDNTDTQYF
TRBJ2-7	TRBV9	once	CASSPRDIYEQYF
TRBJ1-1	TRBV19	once	CASTSWGGWVNTEAFF
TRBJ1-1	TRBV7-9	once	CASSPGYMGFTEAFF
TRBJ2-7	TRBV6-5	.	CASSPPGTGGREQYF
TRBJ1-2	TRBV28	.	CASISFRDRGPSNYGYTF
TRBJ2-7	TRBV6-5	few	CASSSFYEQYF
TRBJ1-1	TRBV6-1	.	CASSLTENTEAFF
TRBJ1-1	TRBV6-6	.	CASSYSALNTEAFF
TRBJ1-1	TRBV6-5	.	CASSYSGRTLAEAFF
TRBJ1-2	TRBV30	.	CARDREQVGYGYTF